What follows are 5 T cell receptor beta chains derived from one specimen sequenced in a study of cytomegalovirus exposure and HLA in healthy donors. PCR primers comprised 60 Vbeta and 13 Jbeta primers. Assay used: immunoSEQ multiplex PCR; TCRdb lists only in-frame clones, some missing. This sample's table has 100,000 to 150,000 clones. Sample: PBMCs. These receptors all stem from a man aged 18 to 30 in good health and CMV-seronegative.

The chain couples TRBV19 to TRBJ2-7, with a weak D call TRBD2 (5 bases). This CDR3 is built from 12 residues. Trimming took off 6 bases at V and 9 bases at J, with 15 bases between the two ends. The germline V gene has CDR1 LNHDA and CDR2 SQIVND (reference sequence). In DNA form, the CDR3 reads TGTGCCAGTAGGGACTTCGGCTCGGCGCAGTACTTC. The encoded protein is CASRDFGSAQYF.

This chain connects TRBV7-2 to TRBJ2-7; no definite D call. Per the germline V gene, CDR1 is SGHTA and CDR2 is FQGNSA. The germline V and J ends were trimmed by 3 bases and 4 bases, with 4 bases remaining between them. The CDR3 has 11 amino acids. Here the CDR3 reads CASSFLYEQYF. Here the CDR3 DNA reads TGTGCCAGCAGCTTCCTATACGAGCAGTACTTC.

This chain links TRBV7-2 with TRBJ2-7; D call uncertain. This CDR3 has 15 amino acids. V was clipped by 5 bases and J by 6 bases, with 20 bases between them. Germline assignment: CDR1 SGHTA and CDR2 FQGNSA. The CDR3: CASSQNGRRSLEQYF. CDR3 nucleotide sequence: TGTGCCAGCAGCCAGAACGGTCGACGGAGTCTCGAGCAGTACTTC.

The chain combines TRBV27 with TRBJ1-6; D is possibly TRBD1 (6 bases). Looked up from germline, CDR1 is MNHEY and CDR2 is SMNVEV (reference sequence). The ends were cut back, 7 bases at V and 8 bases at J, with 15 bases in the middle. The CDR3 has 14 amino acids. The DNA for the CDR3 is TGTGCCAGCACAACTGTCAGGGGATATTCACCCCTCCACTTT. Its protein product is CASTTVRGYSPLHF.

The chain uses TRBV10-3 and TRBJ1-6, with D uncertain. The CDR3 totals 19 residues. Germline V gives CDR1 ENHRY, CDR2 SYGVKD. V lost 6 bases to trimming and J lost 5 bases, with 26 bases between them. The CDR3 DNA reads TGTGCCATCAGGAAAGACATCAAGGCACAGCTCCCACATAATTCACCCCTCCACTTT. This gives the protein CAIRKDIKAQLPHNSPLHF.